This TCR beta chain emerged from a study of vaccination effects on CD4 cells after COVID-19. Notes on this clone: Its specificity is unknown.

CD4+ T cell isolation took place after approximately ten days of culture. TCRdb keeps only in-frame clones here, not all; method: immunoSEQ multiplex PCR. Here the sample spans around 40,000 clones, about 65% being singletons. The germline CDR1 and CDR2 sequences are SGHRS and YFSETQ. CDR3 size: 14 residues. With 2 bases removed from V and 0 bases from J, the gap between germline ends came to 9 bases. The source material was CD4+ T cells from PBMCs cultured without peptide, sampled before COVID-19 vaccination. The receptor comes from a human donor who received a COVID-19 vaccine. The rearrangement links TRBV5-1 to TRBJ2-7; D gene uncertain. The CDR3 protein is CASSFHASSYEQYF. The CDR3 DNA is TGCGCCAGCAGCTTCCATGCCTCCTCCTACGAGCAGTACTTC.